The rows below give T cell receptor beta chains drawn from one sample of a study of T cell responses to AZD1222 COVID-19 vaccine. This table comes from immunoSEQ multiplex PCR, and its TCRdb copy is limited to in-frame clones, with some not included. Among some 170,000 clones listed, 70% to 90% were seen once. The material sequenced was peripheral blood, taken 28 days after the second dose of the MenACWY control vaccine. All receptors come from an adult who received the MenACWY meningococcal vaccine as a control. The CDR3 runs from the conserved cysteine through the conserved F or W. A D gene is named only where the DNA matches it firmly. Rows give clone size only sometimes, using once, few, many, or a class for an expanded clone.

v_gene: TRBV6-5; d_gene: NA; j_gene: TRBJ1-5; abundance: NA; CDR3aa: CASSTQQGAGTQHF; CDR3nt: TGTGCCAGCAGTACTCAACAGGGTGCCGGGACCCAGCATTTT
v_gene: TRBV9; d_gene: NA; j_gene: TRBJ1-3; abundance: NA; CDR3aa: CASSVGGGGGNTIYF; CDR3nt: TGTGCCAGCAGCGTAGGGGGAGGTGGAGGAAACACCATATATTTT
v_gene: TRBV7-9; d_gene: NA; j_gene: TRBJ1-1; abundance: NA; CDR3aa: CASSLRGNTEAFF; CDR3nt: TGTGCCAGCAGCTTAAGGGGAAACACTGAAGCTTTCTTT
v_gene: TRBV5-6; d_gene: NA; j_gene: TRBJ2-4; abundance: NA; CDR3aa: CASSFGSVAKNIQYF; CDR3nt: TGTGCCAGCAGCTTCGGTTCGGTAGCCAAAAACATTCAGTACTTC
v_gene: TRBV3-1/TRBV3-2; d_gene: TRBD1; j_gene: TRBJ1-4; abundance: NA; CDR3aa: CASTDRTGGGEKLFF; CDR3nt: TGTGCCAGCACCGACAGGACAGGGGGTGGTGAAAAACTGTTTTTT
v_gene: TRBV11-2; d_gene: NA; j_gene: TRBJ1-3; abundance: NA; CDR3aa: CASSLGINTIYF; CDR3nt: TGTGCCAGCAGCTTAGGGATAAACACCATATATTTT
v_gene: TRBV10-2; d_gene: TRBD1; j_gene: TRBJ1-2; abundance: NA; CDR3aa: CASSDPTGGRRFYGGYTF; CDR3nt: TGCGCCAGCAGTGATCCTACAGGGGGCAGGCGCTTCTATGGCGGCTACACCTTC
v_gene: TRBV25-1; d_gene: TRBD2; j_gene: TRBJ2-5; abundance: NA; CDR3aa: CASSELGLAGGTTETQYF; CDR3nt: TGTGCCAGCAGTGAATTGGGACTAGCGGGAGGAACCACCGAGACCCAGTACTTC
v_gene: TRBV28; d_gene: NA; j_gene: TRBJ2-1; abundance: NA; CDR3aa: CASSTPGLGPNEQFF; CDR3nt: TGTGCCAGCAGTACCCCGGGACTGGGGCCCAATGAGCAGTTCTTC
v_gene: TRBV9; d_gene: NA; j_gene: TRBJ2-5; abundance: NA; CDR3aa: CASSTGVLPRETQYF; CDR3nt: TGTGCCAGCAGCACGGGAGTACTTCCCCGAGAGACCCAGTACTTC
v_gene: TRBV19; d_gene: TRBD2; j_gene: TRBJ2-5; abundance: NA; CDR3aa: CASSTTSGKAETQYF; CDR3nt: TGTGCCAGTAGTACCACTAGCGGGAAAGCAGAGACCCAGTACTTC
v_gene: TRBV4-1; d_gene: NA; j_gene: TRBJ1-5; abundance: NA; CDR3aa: CASSQIPGPSNQPQHF; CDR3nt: TGCGCCAGCAGCCAGATCCCAGGACCCTCCAATCAGCCCCAGCATTTT
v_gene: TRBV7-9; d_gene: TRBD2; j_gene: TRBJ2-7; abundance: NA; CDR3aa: CASSSSGRAYEQYF; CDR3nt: TGTGCCAGCAGCTCTAGCGGGAGGGCCTACGAGCAGTACTTC
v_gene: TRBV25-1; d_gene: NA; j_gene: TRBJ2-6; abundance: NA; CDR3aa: CASSVSGANVLTF; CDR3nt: TGTGCCAGTTCAGTCTCTGGGGCCAACGTCCTGACTTTC
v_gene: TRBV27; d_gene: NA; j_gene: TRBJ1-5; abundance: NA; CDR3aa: CASLGGFGQPQHF; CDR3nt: TGTGCCAGCTTGGGCGGTTTCGGGCAGCCCCAGCATTTT
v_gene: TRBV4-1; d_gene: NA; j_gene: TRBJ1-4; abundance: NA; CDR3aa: CASSQERGEKLFF; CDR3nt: TGCGCCAGCAGCCAAGAAAGAGGGGAAAAACTGTTTTTT
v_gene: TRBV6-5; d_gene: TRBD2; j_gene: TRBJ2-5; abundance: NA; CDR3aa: CASSYSSGAGETQYF; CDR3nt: TGTGCCAGCAGTTATTCTAGCGGGGCGGGGGAGACCCAGTACTTC
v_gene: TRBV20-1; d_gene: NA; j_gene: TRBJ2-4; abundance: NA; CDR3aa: CSASEAIAKNIQYF; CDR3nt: TGCAGTGCTAGTGAAGCAATAGCCAAAAACATTCAGTACTTC
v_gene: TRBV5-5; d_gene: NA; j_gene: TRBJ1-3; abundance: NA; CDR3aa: CASSLVGREHTIYF; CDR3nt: TGTGCCAGCAGCTTGGTGGGACGCGAGCACACCATATATTTT
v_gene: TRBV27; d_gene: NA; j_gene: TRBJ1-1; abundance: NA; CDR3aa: CASSWGVRGNEAFF; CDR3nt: TGTGCCAGCAGCTGGGGGGTACGGGGAAATGAAGCTTTCTTT
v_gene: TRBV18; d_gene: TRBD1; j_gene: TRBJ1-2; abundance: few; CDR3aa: CASSPGQGPNYGYTF; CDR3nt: TGTGCCAGCTCACCGGGACAGGGCCCTAACTATGGCTACACCTTC